The 22 T cell receptor beta chains presented below share a single source sample, sequenced in a study of CD4 T cells in relation to SARS-CoV-2 and coronaviruses. Assay: immunoSEQ multiplex PCR; the TCRdb copy retains only in-frame clones and omits some. Of 25,000 or so clones detected, more than 60% appear once; the ten largest clones hold roughly 15%. Their antigens remain unidentified. CD4+ T cells from unexposed donors were obtained before the COVID-19 pandemic (2011-2018). The cells were cultured for approximately 10 days before CD4+ T cells were isolated. Sequencing used CD4+ T cells from PBMCs, cultured in vitro. The receptors originated from a human donor in good health.

This chain connects TRBV3-1 (or the pseudogene TRBV3-2) to TRBJ1-1, with TRBD1 as a possible D gene (6 bases). The CDR3 is made up of 13 amino acids. V was pared by 4 bases and J by 5 bases, with 11 bases between. Germline CDR1 LGHDT, CDR2 YNNKEL (reference sequence). CDR3 DNA: TGTGCCAGCAGCCGGACAGCTACTACTGAAGCTTTCTTT. As protein: CASSRTATTEAFF.

This clone was seen only once. The chain combines TRBV5-1 with TRBJ1-1, with a possible D match to TRBD1 (5 bases). This CDR3 has 19 amino acids. Germline V gene data show CDR1 as SGHRS and CDR2 as YFSETQ. V lost 4 bases to trimming and J lost 3 bases, with 28 bases between them. CDR3 in amino acids: CASSLRPGPGRGRDTEAFF. In nucleotides, the CDR3 is TGCGCCAGCAGCCTTCGACCGGGACCTGGACGAGGTAGGGACACTGAAGCTTTCTTT.

The gene calls are TRBV19 and TRBJ2-7; TRBD2 aligns across 7 bases. In germline, CDR1 is LNHDA, CDR2 SQIVND (reference sequence). Trimming cost V 6 bases and J 2 bases; bases outside gene matches: 7. The CDR3 loop spans 14 amino acids. Here the CDR3 DNA reads TGTGCCAGTAGCTCGGCTAGCGGACCCTACGAGCAGTACTTC. It is translated as CASSSASGPYEQYF.

The genes are TRBV4-1 and TRBJ1-1; D remains ambiguous. This CDR3 has 17 residues. Trimming removed 1 base from V and 1 base from J, with 16 bases in between. In germline, CDR1 is MGHRA, CDR2 YSYEKL. CDR3 amino acids: CASSQVIHGLGNTEAFF. The DNA for the CDR3 is TGCGCCAGCAGCCAAGTTATCCACGGGTTGGGGAACACTGAAGCTTTCTTT.

The CDR3 sequence: CASSVGLAGETQYF. As DNA, the CDR3 is TGTGCCAGCAGCGTAGGACTAGCGGGGGAGACCCAGTACTTC. The J gene is TRBJ2-5, the V gene TRBV9; 11 positions agree with TRBD2. Germline V gene lookup returns CDR1 SGDLS and CDR2 YYNGEE. The CDR3 length is 14 residues. Unmatched junction bases numbered 0, after V lost 0 bases and J lost 5 bases.

V gene TRBV6-1 combines with J gene TRBJ1-5; D gene uncertain. V was trimmed by 1 base and J by 0 bases, leaving 10 bases between them. The V gene's germline CDR1 is MNHNS and CDR2 SASEGT. This CDR3 has 16 residues. The CDR3 DNA reads TGTGCCAGCAGTGAAGTAACCGGATATAGCAATCAGCCCCAGCATTTT. Protein sequence: CASSEVTGYSNQPQHF.

The V call is TRBV2, the J call TRBJ2-5; D possibly corresponds to TRBD1 (5 bases). V lost 8 bases and J 2 bases, leaving 12 bases between the germline ends. Germline CDR1 and CDR2: SNHLY and FYNNEI. CDR3 size: 13 residues. The CDR3 sequence is CASPDSNQETQYF. CDR3 DNA: TGTGCCAGCCCTGACAGTAATCAAGAGACCCAGTACTTC.

This chain links TRBV6-2 or TRBV6-3 with TRBJ2-7; TRBD2 matches at 8 bases. CDR1 and CDR2 from the germline V gene are MNHEY and SVGEGT. J gave up 2 bases and V 7 bases, and 13 bases lay outside the gene matches. CDR3 length: 16 amino acids. The CDR3 protein is CASTPGGASGAYEQYF. For the CDR3, the DNA is TGTGCCAGCACCCCGGGAGGGGCTAGCGGAGCCTACGAGCAGTACTTC.

Only a few counts were recorded for this clone. The chain couples TRBV7-9 to TRBJ1-5, with D unresolved. This CDR3 is built from 13 residues. The V and J ends lost 5 bases and 4 bases respectively, with 9 bases between them. Germline V lookup: CDR1 SEHNR, CDR2 FQNEAQ (reference sequence). The CDR3 DNA sequence: TGTGCCAGCAGCCCCAACGCGAATCAGCCCCAGCATTTT. This gives the protein CASSPNANQPQHF. The whole variable domain, remainder taken from reference TRBV7-9 and TRBJ1-5, is DTGVSQNPRHKITKRGQNVTFRCDPISEHNRLYWYRQTLGQGPEFLTYFQNEAQLEKSRLLSDRFSAERPKGSFSTLEIQRTEQGDSAMYLCASSPNANQPQHFGDGTRLSIL.

This clone was found a few times. This chain connects TRBV11-2 to TRBJ2-7; 7 positions agree with TRBD1. Germline loops: CDR1 SGHAT, CDR2 FQNNGV. With 7 bases clipped from V and 0 bases from J, the junction kept 9 bases outside the gene matches. The CDR3 runs 15 residues. CDR3 bases: TGTGCCAGCACTCGAGGGGGCACCCCCTCCTACGAGCAGTACTTC. Translating it yields CASTRGGTPSYEQYF.

This clone was counted a single time. This chain connects TRBV10-3 to TRBJ2-2, with a tentative D call TRBD2 (5 bases). The CDR3 totals 19 residues. Trimming took off 10 bases at V and 0 bases at J, with 27 bases between the two ends. Germline loops: CDR1 ENHRY, CDR2 SYGVKD. DNA for the CDR3: TGTGCCAGTGGGATGGGGAGACTACTTAAAATCGCGAACACCGGGGAGCTGTTTTTT. Protein product: CASGMGRLLKIANTGELFF.

The chain is built from TRBV2 and TRBJ2-1; TRBD1 agrees at 9 bases. The CDR3 is 14 residues long. Per germline, CDR1 SNHLY and CDR2 FYNNEI. After removal of 8 bases from V and 4 bases from J, the junction contained 6 bases not matched to a gene. The chain's CDR3 is CASQETGGYNEQFF. The CDR3 nucleotides are TGTGCCAGCCAAGAGACAGGGGGATACAATGAGCAGTTCTTC.

This chain links TRBV5-5 with TRBJ2-7; no firm D call. Germline loops: CDR1 SGHKS, CDR2 YYEKEE (reference sequence). The CDR3 runs 15 residues. The V and J ends lost 0 bases and 3 bases respectively, with 13 bases between them. CDR3 coding DNA: TGTGCCAGCAGCTTGGTTATTTCTCAGTACTACGAGCAGTACTTC. Amino acids: CASSLVISQYYEQYF. The complete variable domain, with remaining parts taken from reference TRBV5-5 and TRBJ2-7, reads DAGVTQSPTHLIKTRGQQVTLRCSPISGHKSVSWYQQVLGQGPQFIFQYYEKEERGRGNFPDRFSARQFPNYSSELNVNALLLGDSALYLCASSLVISQYYEQYFGPGTRLTVT.

The rearrangement uses TRBV25-1 and TRBJ1-5, with a weak D call TRBD1 (5 bases). V lost 1 base, J lost 6 bases, and 7 bases lay in between. From germline, CDR1 is MGHDK and CDR2 SYGVNS. CDR3 length: 13 amino acids. The CDR3: CASSEWGGQPQHF. In nucleotides, the CDR3 is TGTGCCAGCAGTGAATGGGGGGGTCAGCCCCAGCATTTT. Combining the CDR3 with reference TRBV25-1 and TRBJ1-5 gives the whole variable domain EADIYQTPRYLVIGTGKKITLECSQTMGHDKMYWYQQDPGMELHLIHYSYGVNSTEKGDLSSESTVSRIRTEHFPLTLESARPSHTSQYLCASSEWGGQPQHFGDGTRLSIL.

The V call is TRBV7-2, the J call TRBJ2-3; 9 positions match TRBD2. Germline CDR1 is SGHTA and CDR2 is FQGNSA. The CDR3 runs 17 residues. J gave up 3 bases and V 5 bases, and 12 bases lay outside the gene matches. The DNA for the CDR3 is TGTGCCAGCAGCCCCCAGGCTAGCGGGGATGGGACAGATACGCAGTATTTT. The encoded protein is CASSPQASGDGTDTQYF.

The V gene is TRBV25-1, the J gene TRBJ2-3; 7 bases match TRBD1. Trimming at V came to 2 bases and at J to 10 bases, leaving 3 bases not matched to a gene. The germline gives CDR1 MGHDK, CDR2 SYGVNS. CDR3 length equals 12 residues. CDR3 nucleotide sequence: TGTGCCAGCAGTGAACCAGGGGGTCCGCAGTATTTT. Its protein is CASSEPGGPQYF.

The V and J genes are TRBV29-1 and TRBJ2-3, with D perhaps given as TRBD1 or TRBD2 (6 bases each). V lost 3 bases to trimming and J lost 4 bases, with 8 bases between them. In germline, CDR1 is SQVTM, CDR2 ANQGSEA. The CDR3 contains 12 residues. CDR3 sequence reads: CSVERGADTQYF. CDR3 coding DNA: TGCAGCGTTGAGAGGGGGGCAGATACGCAGTATTTT.

In this sample, this clone turned up a few times. This rearrangement joins TRBV6-1 to TRBJ1-5; D may be TRBD1 (5 bases). CDR3 size: 15 residues. The germline gives CDR1 MNHNS, CDR2 SASEGT. V shed 2 bases and J shed 9 bases, with 17 bases lying between them. This CDR3 is CASSESPRGDRPQHF. DNA of the CDR3: TGTGCCAGCAGTGAAAGCCCGCGGGGCGATCGGCCCCAGCATTTT.

Here the CDR3 reads CASSKGQGALAGANVLTF. CDR3 coding DNA: TGTGCCAGTAGTAAGGGCCAGGGGGCTCTTGCAGGGGCCAACGTCCTGACTTTC. J is TRBJ2-6 and V is TRBV19, with 8 positions matching TRBD1. Germline V gives CDR1 LNHDA, CDR2 SQIVND (reference sequence). This CDR3 contains 18 residues. Trimming took 4 bases from V and 4 from J; bases not matched to a gene: 12.

The chain is built from TRBV5-6 and TRBJ2-1; D may correspond to TRBD1 or TRBD2 (6 bases each). The V end was cut by 4 bases, the J end by 4 bases, with 15 bases between. Germline V lookup: CDR1 SGHDT, CDR2 YYEEEE. This CDR3 is 15 amino acids long. CDR3 loop: CASSQGLQGYNEQFF. The CDR3 DNA follows: TGTGCCAGCAGCCAGGGACTCCAGGGGTACAATGAGCAGTTCTTC.

This chain joins TRBV6-5 and TRBJ2-1, with 8 positions matching TRBD2. Germline-derived CDR1 and CDR2 are MNHEY and SVGAGI. J was trimmed by 6 bases and V by 6 bases; bases with no gene match: 4. There are 13 residues in the CDR3. The CDR3 DNA reads TGTGCCAGCAGCCACGGGGGGGCCAATGAGCAGTTCTTC. Translating gives CASSHGGANEQFF.

The chain combines TRBV19 with TRBJ2-3; 16 nucleotides line up with TRBD2. With 5 bases clipped from V and 1 base from J, the junction kept 6 bases outside the gene matches. Germline V gives CDR1 LNHDA, CDR2 SQIVND (reference sequence). The CDR3 is 18 amino acids. In DNA, the CDR3 is TGTGCCAGTAGTCGGGGACTAGCGGGAGGGTACCGCACAGATACGCAGTATTTT. This encodes CASSRGLAGGYRTDTQYF.